These 20 T cell receptor beta chains were all obtained from the same sample, sequenced in a study of CD8 T cells in Susac syndrome. Random hexamers were used to reverse transcribe the RNA input (roughly 0.5 to 1 ug). Using its own MiXCR run on the immunoSEQ multiplex PCR reads, TCRdb lists one record per CDR3 protein. The sample has about 190,000 distinct CDR3 sequences, about 94% seen once. Sequencing used CD4+ T cells from PBMCs. These receptors all stem from a human donor in good health.

This chain links TRBV29-1 with TRBJ2-1; no firm D call. Trimming removed 6 bases at V and 0 bases at J, with 12 bases between. CDR3 length: 14 amino acids. Germline V gives CDR1 SQVTM, CDR2 ANQGSEA. The CDR3 DNA reads TGCAGCGTCCAGTCGGGTAGCTCCTACAATGAGCAGTTCTTC. Its protein is CSVQSGSSYNEQFF.

J is TRBJ1-4 and V is TRBV5-1; D remains ambiguous. Between the trimmed V and J ends, which lost 3 bases and 3 bases, there was a span of 9 bases. Germline V CDR1 and CDR2: SGHRS, YFSETQ. There are 14 residues in the CDR3. The chain's CDR3 is CASSSWTANEKLFF. The CDR3 DNA reads as TGCGCCAGCAGCTCCTGGACGGCTAATGAAAAACTGTTTTTT.

The CDR3 protein is CASSPGVSTDTQYF. The CDR3 bases are TGTGCCAGCAGCCCGGGAGTTAGCACAGATACGCAGTATTTT. The chain combines TRBV3-1 with TRBJ2-3, with TRBD2 as a possible D gene (6 bases). The CDR3 has 14 amino acids. The V end was cut by 4 bases, the J end by 0 bases, with 8 bases between. Germline V gene sequence: CDR1 LGHDT, CDR2 YNNKEL (reference sequence).

This chain links TRBV20-1 with TRBJ1-4; no reliable D call. CDR1 DFQATT and CDR2 SNEGSKA come from the germline V gene (reference sequence). CDR3 length: 12 residues. Trimming took off 5 bases at V and 8 bases at J, with 12 bases between the two ends. The CDR3 nucleotides read TGCAGTGCTGAGCATGGTAGGGAAAAACTGTTTTTT. This codes for CSAEHGREKLFF.

This sequence joins TRBV12-3 or TRBV12-4 and TRBJ1-3; D perhaps matches TRBD1 (6 bases). CDR3 length equals 15 residues. The V gene lost 5 bases and the J gene lost 2 bases, with 13 bases spanning the gap. The CDR3 DNA reads as TGTGCCAGCAGTGCGAGCGGGACAACTGGAAACACCATATATTTT. It encodes CASSASGTTGNTIYF.

The rearrangement joins TRBV5-1 to TRBJ2-5, with D perhaps TRBD2 (6 bases). Trimming left V 4 bases short and J 7 bases short, with 11 bases between. CDR3 length equals 12 residues. The germline V gene encodes CDR1 SGHRS and CDR2 YFSETQ. The CDR3 loop is CASSPAGGTQYF. The CDR3 DNA follows: TGCGCCAGCAGCCCAGCCGGGGGGACCCAGTACTTC.

This chain links TRBV27 with TRBJ2-2; D remains ambiguous. Germline V gene data show CDR1 as MNHEY and CDR2 as SMNVEV (reference sequence). Trimming stripped 3 bases from V and 3 bases from J, with 5 bases between. This CDR3 is built from 13 residues. CDR3 sequence (DNA): TGTGCCAGCAGTTTCAGCCACACCGGGGAGCTGTTTTTT. Translation gives CASSFSHTGELFF.

The genes are TRBV4-1 and TRBJ1-1, with TRBD1 matching over 7 bases. Germline-derived CDR1 and CDR2 are MGHRA and YSYEKL. After removal of 1 base from V and 6 bases from J, the junction contained 11 bases not matched to a gene. The CDR3 spans 16 residues. CDR3 loop: CASSQADRVGVSEAFF. The CDR3 nucleotides read TGCGCCAGCAGCCAAGCCGACAGGGTGGGTGTTTCTGAAGCTTTCTTT.

The chain carries TRBV5-6 and TRBJ2-2, with D possibly being TRBD1 (5 bases). The CDR3 runs 14 residues. The germline V gene encodes CDR1 SGHDT and CDR2 YYEEEE. V was clipped by 7 bases and J by 2 bases, with 12 bases between them. CDR3 DNA sequence: TGTGCCAGCGAGCCAGGGCCCAACACCGGGGAGCTGTTTTTT. Protein sequence: CASEPGPNTGELFF. The full variable domain, completed using reference TRBV5-6 and TRBJ2-2, is DAGVTQSPTHLIKTRGQQVTLRCSPKSGHDTVSWYQQALGQGPQFIFQYYEEEERQRGNFPDRFSGHQFPNYSSELNVNALLLGDSALYLCASEPGPNTGELFFGEGSRLTVL.

The V and J genes are TRBV20-1 and TRBJ1-2, with TRBD1 matching 9 bases. The CDR3 has 13 amino acids. The germline CDR1 and CDR2 sequences are DFQATT and SNEGSKA (reference sequence). V lost 5 bases and J lost 2; bases outside the gene matches: 3. In DNA, the CDR3 is TGCAGTGCTTGGACAGGGGTAAACTATGGCTACACCTTC. Protein sequence: CSAWTGVNYGYTF.

The chain joins TRBV7-2 to TRBJ2-5; TRBD2 matches at 8 bases. The CDR3 covers 13 residues. V lost 7 bases to trimming and J lost 6 bases; unmatched junction nucleotides: 7. Germline assignment: CDR1 SGHTA and CDR2 FQGNSA. DNA of the CDR3: TGTGCCAGCACTGGACTAGCCAAACAGACCCAGTACTTC. This encodes CASTGLAKQTQYF.

The chain employs TRBV2 and TRBJ2-1; the D gene is possibly TRBD2 (5 bases). Germline CDR1 is SNHLY and CDR2 is FYNNEI. V was shortened by 4 bases and J by 0 bases, with 16 bases between the two germline ends. CDR3 size: 17 residues. CDR3 protein: CASSGRRVPSSYNEQFF. Here the CDR3 DNA reads TGTGCCAGCAGTGGGAGGCGGGTTCCTAGCTCCTACAATGAGCAGTTCTTC.

The chain is built from TRBV20-1 and TRBJ2-3, with 11 bases matching TRBD2. CDR1 DFQATT and CDR2 SNEGSKA come from the germline V gene (reference sequence). V lost 5 bases, J lost 2 bases, and 6 bases stayed unmatched. The CDR3 contains 15 residues. The CDR3 loop is CSADSTSGVTDTQYF. CDR3 nucleotides: TGCAGTGCTGACTCGACTAGCGGGGTCACAGATACGCAGTATTTT.

The chain couples TRBV20-1 to TRBJ2-1; TRBD1 matches at 7 bases. Germline V lookup: CDR1 DFQATT, CDR2 SNEGSKA (reference sequence). This CDR3 region has 18 residues. The V gene end was trimmed by 5 bases and the J gene end by 12 bases; junction bases not matched to a gene: 28. The DNA of the CDR3 is TGCAGTGCTGCCCATACCTTCCACAGGGGAGTCTACAATGATGTGCAGTTCTTC. Amino acids: CSAAHTFHRGVYNDVQFF.

This clonotype was seen only once. The genes are TRBV6-1 and TRBJ2-3; D is unresolved. The CDR3 length is 16 residues. The V end was cut by 4 bases, the J end by 0 bases, with 14 bases between. Germline CDR1 MNHNS, CDR2 SASEGT. CDR3 amino acids: CASSGRQALSTDTQYF. DNA for the CDR3: TGTGCCAGCAGTGGCCGACAAGCCCTTAGCACAGATACGCAGTATTTT.

This chain connects TRBV20-1 to TRBJ1-2, with 8 bases matching TRBD1. Germline CDR1 and CDR2: DFQATT and SNEGSKA (reference sequence). After removal of 8 bases from V and 4 bases from J, the junction contained 6 bases not matched to a gene. The CDR3 has 12 residues. This CDR3 reads CSSDRDGYGYTF. CDR3 nucleotides: TGCAGTTCGGACAGGGACGGCTATGGCTACACCTTC.

The V and J genes are TRBV27 and TRBJ2-7; no clear D gene. The length of the CDR3 is 12 residues. V lost 5 bases, J lost 8 bases, and 13 bases lay in between. The germline gives CDR1 MNHEY, CDR2 SMNVEV (reference sequence). CDR3 in amino acids: CASSPINGKQYF. The CDR3 DNA reads TGTGCCAGCAGTCCAATCAACGGCAAGCAGTACTTC.

The chain recombines TRBV3-1 with TRBJ2-1; D unclear. Germline V lookup: CDR1 LGHDT, CDR2 YNNKEL (reference sequence). The CDR3 is 11 residues long. V shed 2 bases and J shed 7 bases, with 3 bases lying between them. CDR3 coding DNA: TGTGCCAGCAGCCAACCAAATGAGCAGTTCTTC. Translation gives CASSQPNEQFF.

V is TRBV2 and J is TRBJ1-4, with no clear D. The CDR3 runs 11 residues. With 4 bases removed from V and 8 bases from J, the gap between germline ends came to 5 bases. Per germline, CDR1 SNHLY and CDR2 FYNNEI. Here the CDR3 DNA reads TGTGCCAGCAGTGTCGGAGAAAAACTGTTTTTT. Its translation: CASSVGEKLFF.

This chain's CDR3 is CASSLHRDSYEQYV. As DNA, the CDR3 is TGTGCCAGCAGTTTACACCGGGACAGCTACGAGCAGTACGTC. The chain carries TRBV28 and TRBJ2-7; 7 nucleotides agree with TRBD1. The CDR3 runs 14 residues. Germline CDR1 MDHEN, CDR2 SYDVKM. V lost 2 bases and J lost 3; bases outside the gene matches: 4.